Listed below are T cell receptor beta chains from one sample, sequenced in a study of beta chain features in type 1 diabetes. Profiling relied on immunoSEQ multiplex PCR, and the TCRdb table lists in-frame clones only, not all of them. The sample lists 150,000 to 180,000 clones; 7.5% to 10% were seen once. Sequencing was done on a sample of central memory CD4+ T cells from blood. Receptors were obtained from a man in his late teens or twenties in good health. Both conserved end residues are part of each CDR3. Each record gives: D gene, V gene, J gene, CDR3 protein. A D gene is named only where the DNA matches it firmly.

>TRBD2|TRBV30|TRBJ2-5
CAWISGRAPGETQYF
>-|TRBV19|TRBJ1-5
CASSVRRDNQPQHF
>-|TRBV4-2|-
CASSQGQGGSYEQYF
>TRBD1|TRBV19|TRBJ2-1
CASSPDRGLDEQFF
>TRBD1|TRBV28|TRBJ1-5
CASRITGVTDF
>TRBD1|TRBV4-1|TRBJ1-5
CASSQVGQGTGQPQHF
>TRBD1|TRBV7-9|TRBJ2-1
CASSPWTGHTVDEQFF
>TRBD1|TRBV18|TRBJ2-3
CASSPPTGTGRTDTQYF
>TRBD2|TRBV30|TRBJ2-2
CARHPSGNTGELFF
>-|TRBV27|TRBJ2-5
CASSQNSVWTQYF
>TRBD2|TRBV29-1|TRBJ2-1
CSVFGLAGSASYNEQFF
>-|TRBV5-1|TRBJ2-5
CASSLDIAETQYF
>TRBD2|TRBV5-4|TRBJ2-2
CASSPVGRGGPQNTGELFF
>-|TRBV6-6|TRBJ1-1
CASSPRGGVNTEAFF
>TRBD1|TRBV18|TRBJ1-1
CASSPGQGAMNTEAFF
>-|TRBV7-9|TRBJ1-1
CASSLSSNTEAFF
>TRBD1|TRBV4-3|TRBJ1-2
CASSLGTATNFNYGYTF
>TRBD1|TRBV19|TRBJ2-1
CASSLRDRYEQFF
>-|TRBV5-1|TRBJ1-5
CASSLAGGEGNQPQHF
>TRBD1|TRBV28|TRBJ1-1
CASTLPGGVRTEAFF
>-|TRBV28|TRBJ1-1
CASSLVGVTEAFF
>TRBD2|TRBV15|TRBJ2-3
CATNAGVGTDTQYF
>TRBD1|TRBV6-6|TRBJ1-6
CASRRQQGSLNSPLHF
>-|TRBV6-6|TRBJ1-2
CASSYPDDISTHGYTF
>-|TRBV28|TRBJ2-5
CASTRGETQYF
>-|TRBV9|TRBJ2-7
CASSVESTFSYEQYF
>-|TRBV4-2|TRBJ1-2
CASSQAQGRGYTF
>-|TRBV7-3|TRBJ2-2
CASSLLPGTGELFF
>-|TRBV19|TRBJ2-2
CASSSLTGELFF
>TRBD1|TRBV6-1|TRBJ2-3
CASRDRAISADTQYF
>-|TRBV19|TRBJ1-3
CASSLSGTIYF
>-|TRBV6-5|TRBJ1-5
CASSYSGQANQPQHF
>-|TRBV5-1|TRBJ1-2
CASSLEGGARGYTF
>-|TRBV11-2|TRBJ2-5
CASTYGGTFQETQYF
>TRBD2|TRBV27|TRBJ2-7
CASTPSGLSYEQYF
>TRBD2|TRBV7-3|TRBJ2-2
CASSLFPSGTGGELFF
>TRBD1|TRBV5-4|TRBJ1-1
CASSSGQKLNTEAFF
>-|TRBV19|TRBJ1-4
CASRRGSLAEKLFF
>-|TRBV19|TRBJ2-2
CASIPTRMSSPGELFF
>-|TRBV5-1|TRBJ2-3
CASSLQGTSTDTQYF
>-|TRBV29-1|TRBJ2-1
CSVVSLGPFDEQFF
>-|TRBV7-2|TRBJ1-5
CASSPDRNQPQHF
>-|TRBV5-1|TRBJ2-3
CASSPPGLSTDTQYF
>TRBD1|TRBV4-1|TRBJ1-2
CASSQDTQQGTNYGYTF
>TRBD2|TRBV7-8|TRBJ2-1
CASSPAGGDAYNEQFF
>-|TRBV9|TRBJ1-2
CASSAGGDLRGYTF
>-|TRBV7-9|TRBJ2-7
CASSPPRHSYEQYF
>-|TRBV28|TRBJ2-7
CASSREGGPYF
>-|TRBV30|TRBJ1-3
CAWSHGGEGNTIYF
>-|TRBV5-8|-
CASSLGLGAYEQYF
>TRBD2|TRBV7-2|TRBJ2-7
CASSTRGGNNEQYF
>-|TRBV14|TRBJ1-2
CASSRGGYGYTF
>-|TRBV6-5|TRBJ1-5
CASKRGNQPQHF
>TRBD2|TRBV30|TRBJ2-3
CAWSVQRGGTDTQYF
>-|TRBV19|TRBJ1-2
CATHRTDIYGYTF
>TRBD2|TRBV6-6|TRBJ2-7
CASSFGRGVSYEQYF
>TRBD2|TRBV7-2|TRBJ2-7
CASTSGGTTSYEQYF
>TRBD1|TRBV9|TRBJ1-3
CASSGTTGAGNTIYF
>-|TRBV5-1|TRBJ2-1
CASSLVAAGNEQFF